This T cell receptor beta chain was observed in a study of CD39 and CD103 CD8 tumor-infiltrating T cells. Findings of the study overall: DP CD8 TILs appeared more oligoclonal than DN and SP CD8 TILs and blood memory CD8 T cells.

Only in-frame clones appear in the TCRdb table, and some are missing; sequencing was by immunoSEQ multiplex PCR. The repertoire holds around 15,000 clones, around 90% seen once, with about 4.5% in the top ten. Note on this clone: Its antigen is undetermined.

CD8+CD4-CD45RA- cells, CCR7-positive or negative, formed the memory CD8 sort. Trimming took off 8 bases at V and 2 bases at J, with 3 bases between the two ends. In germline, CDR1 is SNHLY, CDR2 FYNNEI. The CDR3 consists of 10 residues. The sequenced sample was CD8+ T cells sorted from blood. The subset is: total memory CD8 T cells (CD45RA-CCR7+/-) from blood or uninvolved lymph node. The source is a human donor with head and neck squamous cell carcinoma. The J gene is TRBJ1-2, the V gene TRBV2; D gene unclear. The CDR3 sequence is CASGNYGYTF. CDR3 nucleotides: TGTGCCAGCGGGAACTATGGCTACACCTTC.